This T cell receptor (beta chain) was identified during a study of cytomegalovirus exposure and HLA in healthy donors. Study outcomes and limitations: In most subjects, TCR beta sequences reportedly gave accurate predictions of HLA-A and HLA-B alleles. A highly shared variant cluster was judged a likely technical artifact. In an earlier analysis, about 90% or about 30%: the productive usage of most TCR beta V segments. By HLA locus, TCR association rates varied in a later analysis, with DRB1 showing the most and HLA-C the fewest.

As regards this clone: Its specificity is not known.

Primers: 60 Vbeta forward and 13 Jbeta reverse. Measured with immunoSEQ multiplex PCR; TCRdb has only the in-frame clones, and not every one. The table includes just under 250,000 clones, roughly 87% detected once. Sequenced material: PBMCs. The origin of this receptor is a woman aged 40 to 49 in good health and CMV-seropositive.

The CDR3 loop reads CASSLVRAGPGNTIYF. In DNA form, the CDR3 reads TGTGCCAGCAGCTTGGTCAGGGCAGGGCCTGGAAACACCATATATTTT. V gene TRBV7-2 combines with J gene TRBJ1-3; possibly TRBD1 for D (5 bases). V lost 3 bases and J lost 2, with 14 bases in between. The germline V gene has CDR1 SGHTA and CDR2 FQGNSA. The CDR3 loop spans 16 amino acids.